This passage covers 31 T cell receptor beta chains from one sample sequenced in a study of siplizumab effects on memory and regulatory T cells. Data came from immunoSEQ multiplex PCR; TCRdb stores just in-frame clones and leaves some out. The repertoire holds fewer than 120,000 clones, approximately 92% seen once, with 1% to 1.5% in the top ten. Sequencing was performed on CD4+ T cells sorted from blood. These receptor sequences come from a human donor in good health.

The V call is TRBV6-6, the J call TRBJ2-1, with D possibly TRBD1 on 5 matching bases. The CDR3 spans 15 residues. Germline-derived CDR1 and CDR2 are MNHNY and SVGAGI (reference sequence). The V end lost 4 bases, the J end lost 4 bases, and 14 bases lay between the germline ends. The CDR3 sequence is CASSSLSSGYNEQFF. DNA for the CDR3: TGTGCCAGCAGTTCCCTTTCCTCAGGGTACAATGAGCAGTTCTTC.

The genes are TRBV5-1 and TRBJ1-2; D call uncertain. The CDR3 runs to 14 residues. V was cut by 0 bases and J by 2 bases, with 8 bases left in between. CDR1 is SGHRS and CDR2 is YFSETQ in the germline V gene. The CDR3 reads CASSLESGNYGYTF. CDR3 in DNA: TGCGCCAGCAGCTTGGAATCGGGGAACTATGGCTACACCTTC.

V is TRBV7-9 and J is TRBJ2-6, with 12 bases identical to TRBD2. The germline V gene has CDR1 SEHNR and CDR2 FQNEAQ (reference sequence). The CDR3 is made up of 17 amino acids. The V segment lost 5 bases and the J segment 3 bases; nucleotides outside the gene matches: 5. In nucleotides, the CDR3 is TGTGCCAGCAGCCAGACTAGCGGGAGAAGTGGGGCCAACGTCCTGACTTTC. It specifies CASSQTSGRSGANVLTF.

The chain carries TRBV6-6 and TRBJ2-7, with D unclear. The CDR3 is 15 residues long. The ends were cut back, 2 bases at V and 0 bases at J, with 11 bases in the middle. Germline-derived CDR1 and CDR2 are MNHNY and SVGAGI (reference sequence). The CDR3 loop reads CASSYTAADSYEQYF. The CDR3 DNA follows: TGTGCCAGCAGTTACACCGCCGCGGACTCCTACGAGCAGTACTTC.

This clone was counted between two and nine times. The chain couples TRBV5-1 to TRBJ1-5; a weak D match, TRBD1 (5 bases). The V end was cut by 0 bases, the J end by 1 base, with 5 bases between. Germline lookup yields CDR1 SGHRS and CDR2 YFSETQ. The CDR3 runs 14 residues. The CDR3 DNA follows: TGCGCCAGCAGCTTGGAGGGGAGCAATCAGCCCCAGCATTTT. It codes for CASSLEGSNQPQHF.

A single count supports this clone. V usage is TRBV29-1 and J usage is TRBJ1-2; 10 nucleotides match TRBD1. The CDR3 covers 15 residues. The germline CDR1 and CDR2 sequences are SQVTM and ANQGSEA. V gave up 1 base and J gave up 3 bases; unmatched junction bases: 5. The CDR3 spells CSVEGDRGGDYGYTF. In DNA form, the CDR3 reads TGCAGCGTTGAAGGGGACAGGGGAGGGGACTATGGCTACACCTTC.

The J gene is TRBJ1-4, the V gene TRBV5-4, with D perhaps TRBD1 (5 bases). The V gene lost 4 bases and the J gene lost 0 bases, with 13 bases spanning the gap. This CDR3 contains 16 residues. Germline lookup yields CDR1 SGHNT and CDR2 YYREEE (reference sequence). CDR3: CASSNQAGATNEKLFF. Here the CDR3 DNA reads TGTGCCAGCAGCAACCAGGCGGGGGCAACTAATGAAAAACTGTTTTTT.

In this sample, this clone turned up a few times. The chain links TRBV7-2 to TRBJ2-1, with 13 bases lining up with TRBD2. The CDR3 is made up of 15 amino acids. V lost 5 bases to trimming and J lost 5 bases; unmatched junction nucleotides: 3. Germline CDR1 reads SGHTA; CDR2 reads FQGNSA. CDR3: CASSRTSGRNNEQFF. The CDR3 bases are TGTGCCAGCAGCAGGACTAGCGGGAGAAACAATGAGCAGTTCTTC.

This clone was recorded a few times. The chain joins TRBV11-3 to TRBJ1-6; tentative D call: TRBD1 (5 bases). Germline V lookup: CDR1 SGHNT, CDR2 YENEEA. This CDR3 region has 15 residues. V lost 4 bases to trimming and J lost 10 bases, with 17 bases between them. The CDR3: CASSSGLGGSSPLHF. The DNA for the CDR3 is TGTGCCAGCAGCTCCGGTCTGGGGGGGAGCTCACCCCTCCACTTT.

The chain recombines TRBV11-3 with TRBJ2-1, with no clear D. Between the trimmed V and J ends, which lost 4 bases and 6 bases, there was a span of 13 bases. Germline V gives CDR1 SGHNT, CDR2 YENEEA. This CDR3 region has 14 residues. The CDR3 protein is CASSSKVRANEQFF. As DNA, the CDR3 is TGTGCCAGCAGCTCTAAGGTCCGGGCCAATGAGCAGTTCTTC. Full variable domain (outside the CDR3, taken from reference TRBV11-3 and TRBJ2-1): EAGVVQSPRYKIIEKKQPVAFWCNPISGHNTLYWYLQNLGQGPELLIRYENEEAVDDSQLPKDRFSAERLKGVDSTLKIQPAELGDSAVYLCASSSKVRANEQFFGPGTRLTVL.

V and J are TRBV2 and TRBJ1-1; D is unclear. The CDR3 runs 14 residues. CDR1 and CDR2 (germline): SNHLY, FYNNEI. V lost 5 bases to trimming and J lost 2 bases, with 12 bases between them. CDR3 loop: CASSQFDTNTEAFF. In nucleotides, the CDR3 is TGTGCCAGCAGTCAATTTGACACTAACACTGAAGCTTTCTTT.

The chain links TRBV27 to TRBJ2-3; D tentatively reads TRBD1 or TRBD2 (5 bases each). CDR3 length equals 16 residues. Germline V gene lookup returns CDR1 MNHEY and CDR2 SMNVEV (reference sequence). V was shortened by 6 bases and J by 0 bases, with 16 bases between the two germline ends. This CDR3 is CASRKNRGLSTDTQYF. The CDR3 bases are TGTGCCAGCAGGAAAAACCGGGGCCTCAGCACAGATACGCAGTATTTT.

The J gene is TRBJ2-1, the V gene TRBV2; maybe TRBD1 (6 bases). The CDR3 is 13 amino acids. V shed 7 bases and J shed 4 bases, with 11 bases lying between them. Germline V gives CDR1 SNHLY, CDR2 FYNNEI. In DNA, the CDR3 is TGTGCCAGCAACGAGGACAGATACAATGAGCAGTTCTTC. It yields the protein CASNEDRYNEQFF.

The chain has TRBV5-1 and TRBJ1-4; D not resolved. Trimming took 4 bases from V and 0 from J, leaving 10 bases between them. This CDR3 is 15 amino acids long. Per germline, CDR1 SGHRS and CDR2 YFSETQ. The CDR3 sequence is CASSPGTTTNEKLFF. The CDR3 nucleotides read TGCGCCAGCAGCCCAGGAACTACAACTAATGAAAAACTGTTTTTT.

V usage is TRBV6-1 and J usage is TRBJ1-5, with D possibly TRBD1 on 5 matching bases. Trimming stripped 4 bases from V and 0 bases from J, with 13 bases between. CDR1 and CDR2 from the germline V gene are MNHNS and SASEGT. The CDR3 sequence is 16 residues long. The CDR3 DNA sequence: TGTGCCAGCAGTGTACGTGACAGAAATAGCAATCAGCCCCAGCATTTT. As protein: CASSVRDRNSNQPQHF.

This clone has only one observation. The rearrangement uses TRBV6-1 and TRBJ1-3; 10 positions match TRBD1. CDR3 length equals 15 residues. V gave up 7 bases and J gave up 2 bases; unmatched junction bases: 5. Per germline, CDR1 MNHNS and CDR2 SASEGT. In DNA form, the CDR3 reads TGTGCCAGCACCCCCGGGACAGGGGCTGGAAACACCATATATTTT. Protein product: CASTPGTGAGNTIYF.

The rearrangement uses TRBV18 and TRBJ2-2; D not resolved. From germline, CDR1 is KGHSH and CDR2 LQKENI. This CDR3 has 16 amino acids. V lost 0 bases to trimming and J lost 3 bases, with 11 bases between them. CDR3 region: CASSPPNRGDTGELFF. The CDR3 nucleotides are TGTGCCAGCTCACCACCGAACAGAGGAGACACCGGGGAGCTGTTTTTT.

V is TRBV19 and J is TRBJ2-3; 8 nucleotides match TRBD1. Germline assignment: CDR1 LNHDA and CDR2 SQIVND (reference sequence). V shed 4 bases and J 6 bases; nucleotides not matched to a gene: 12. CDR3 length equals 16 residues. DNA for the CDR3: TGTGCCAGTAGTAAGGGGACAGGCCGCACACCGGATACGCAGTATTTT. It codes for CASSKGTGRTPDTQYF. Combining the CDR3 with reference TRBV19 and TRBJ2-3 gives the whole variable domain DGGITQSPKYLFRKEGQNVTLSCEQNLNHDAMYWYRQDPGQGLRLIYYSQIVNDFQKGDIAEGYSVSREKKESFPLTVTSAQKNPTAFYLCASSKGTGRTPDTQYFGPGTRLTVL.

V usage is TRBV6-5 and J usage is TRBJ2-3; D is uncertain. The germline CDR1 and CDR2 sequences are MNHEY and SVGAGI. V was trimmed by 8 bases and J by 5 bases, leaving 8 bases between them. This CDR3 contains 11 residues. CDR3 loop: CASLRGDTQYF. CDR3 DNA: TGTGCCAGCCTCCGTGGAGATACGCAGTATTTT.

This chain joins TRBV6-1 and TRBJ2-3; tentative D call: TRBD2 (7 bases). The V end lost 7 bases, the J end lost 5 bases, and 16 bases lay between the germline ends. Germline CDR1 and CDR2: MNHNS and SASEGT. The length of the CDR3 is 14 residues. In nucleotides, the CDR3 is TGTGCCAGCAAGGGGGGAGGGTTCAAAGATACGCAGTATTTT. This sequence encodes CASKGGGFKDTQYF.

The chain carries TRBV10-3 and TRBJ2-5, with 7 nucleotides matching TRBD1. CDR1 and CDR2 from the germline V gene are ENHRY and SYGVKD. This CDR3 has 14 residues. The V and J ends lost 10 bases and 2 bases, in that order; junction bases with no gene match: 10. CDR3 residues: CATNNRDRQETQYF. In DNA form, the CDR3 reads TGTGCCACCAACAACCGGGACAGACAAGAGACCCAGTACTTC.

The count of this clone is one. This chain connects TRBV5-1 to TRBJ2-5, with 10 bases identical to TRBD2. CDR1 is SGHRS, CDR2 YFSETQ, per germline. CDR3 length: 15 amino acids. V trimming: 7 bases; J trimming: 4 bases; junction bases outside the gene matches: 10. In DNA form, the CDR3 reads TGCGCCAGCGGGGAAACGGGACTAGCGAGAGAGACCCAGTACTTC. Amino acid sequence: CASGETGLARETQYF.

The chain is built from TRBV7-2 and TRBJ1-5; possibly TRBD1 for D (5 bases). Trimming pared 5 bases from V and 6 bases from J, leaving 11 bases between. Germline assignment: CDR1 SGHTA and CDR2 FQGNSA. This CDR3 has 13 amino acids. The chain's CDR3 is CASSPDGGQPQHF. In nucleotides, the CDR3 is TGTGCCAGCAGCCCCGACGGGGGTCAGCCCCAGCATTTT. Supplemented by reference TRBV7-2 and TRBJ1-5, the full variable domain reads GAGVSQSPSNKVTEKGKDVELRCDPISGHTALYWYRQSLGQGLEFLIYFQGNSAPDKSGLPSDRFSAERTGGSVSTLTIQRTQQEDSAVYLCASSPDGGQPQHFGDGTRLSIL.

The V call is TRBV28, the J call TRBJ2-4; D could derive from TRBD1 or TRBD2 (5 bases each). Trimming cost V 3 bases and J 8 bases, with 14 bases left between them. The CDR3 runs to 14 residues. Germline V gene sequence: CDR1 MDHEN, CDR2 SYDVKM. The CDR3: CASSLWGIPDIQYF. DNA for the CDR3: TGTGCCAGCAGTTTGTGGGGGATCCCGGACATTCAGTACTTC. Filled out from reference TRBV28 and TRBJ2-4, the complete variable domain reads DVKVTQSSRYLVKRTGEKVFLECVQDMDHENMFWYRQDPGLGLRLIYFSYDVKMKEKGDIPEGYSVSREKKERFSLILESASTNQTSMYLCASSLWGIPDIQYFGAGTRLSVL.

Worth noting for this clone: At one end the junction does not follow the germline gene, possibly because of a read error. The chain joins TRBV2 to TRBJ2-7; 7 bases are a match to TRBD1. Germline V gives CDR1 SNHLY, CDR2 FYNNEI. The CDR3 runs 12 residues. CDR3 residues: CASSEDDREHPF. In nucleotides, the CDR3 is TGTGCCAGCAGTGAAGACGACAGGGAACATCCATTC.

This sequence joins TRBV28 and TRBJ2-1; perhaps TRBD2 as D (6 bases). CDR1 MDHEN and CDR2 SYDVKM come from the germline V gene. This CDR3 spans 15 amino acids. Trimming removed 6 bases from V and 1 base from J, with 13 bases in between. This CDR3 is CASRIPGLSYNEQFF. CDR3 bases: TGTGCCAGCAGGATACCGGGACTTTCCTACAATGAGCAGTTCTTC.

This clone showed up just once. This chain uses TRBV6-1 with TRBJ1-5, with D hard to call. CDR1 and CDR2 from the germline V gene are MNHNS and SASEGT. V was cut by 1 base and J by 2 bases, with 6 bases left in between. This CDR3 is 14 amino acids long. The chain's CDR3 is CASSEDIGNQPQHF. The CDR3 DNA reads TGTGCCAGCAGTGAAGACATCGGCAATCAGCCCCAGCATTTT.

In this sample, this clone turned up a few times. The chain carries TRBV6-1 and TRBJ1-2, with D perhaps matching TRBD1 (5 bases). The CDR3 totals 13 residues. Trimming took 2 bases from V and 10 from J, leaving 14 bases between them. The germline V gene encodes CDR1 MNHNS and CDR2 SASEGT. DNA for the CDR3: TGTGCCAGCAGTGAAATCCCCAGGGCGGACTACACCTTC. This translates into CASSEIPRADYTF.

This clone appeared once. V and J are TRBV19 and TRBJ1-1; tentatively, D is TRBD1 (5 bases). The V gene's germline CDR1 is LNHDA and CDR2 SQIVND (reference sequence). This CDR3 has 15 amino acids. V lost 4 bases, J lost 0 bases, and 12 bases lay in between. CDR3 in amino acids: CASSKPGPLNTEAFF. The DNA for the CDR3 is TGTGCCAGTAGTAAACCGGGACCCCTGAACACTGAAGCTTTCTTT.

The CDR3 reads CSSGQARGEQFF. In DNA, the CDR3 is TGCAGCTCCGGACAGGCTCGGGGTGAGCAGTTCTTC. The chain employs TRBV29-1 and TRBJ2-1, with 7 positions matching TRBD1. The germline CDR1 and CDR2 sequences are SQVTM and ANQGSEA. V lost 8 bases, J lost 9 bases, and 10 bases stayed unmatched. The CDR3 has 12 residues.

The chain carries TRBV18 and TRBJ2-2; unclear D gene. The CDR3 contains 14 residues. The V end lost 7 bases, the J end lost 0 bases, and 9 bases lay between the germline ends. The V gene's germline CDR1 is KGHSH and CDR2 LQKENI. The CDR3 loop is CASCNFPNTGELFF. The CDR3 DNA is TGTGCCAGCTGTAACTTTCCGAACACCGGGGAGCTGTTTTTT.